Sequencing of this T cell receptor (beta chain) was carried out in a study of cytotoxic CD8 clonotypes in ibrutinib-treated CLL. Across the study: Results showed 24 partial and 2 complete responses; following median 68 months, about 15 remained remitted, roughly twelve advanced. Following a median about eleven months of treatment, with a range of 6 to 36, response samples were taken.

The TCR beta libraries used 1.5 to 2 micrograms of genomic DNA that came from cryopreserved PBMCs. The study's findings and limits: While tracking circulating CD8+ T-cell counts, baseline clonality exceeded that of age-matched healthy donors.

CDR1 is SGHRS and CDR2 is YFSETQ in the germline V gene. V gave up 4 bases and J gave up 2 bases; unmatched junction bases: 5. The CDR3 runs 15 residues. The repertoire was sequenced with immunoSEQ multiplex PCR; TCRdb's copy has only in-frame clones and lacks some. The sample has 90,000 to 150,000 clones, 58% seen once. Worth noting for this clone: Its target is unknown.

This sample comprised PBMCs, obtained after 24 months of ibrutinib treatment. V and J are TRBV5-1 and TRBJ2-7; TRBD2 matches 11 bases. This receptor was identified in a human donor with chronic lymphocytic leukemia. In nucleotides, the CDR3 is TGCGCCAGCAGCCAATCGACTAGCGGGGCCTACGAGCAGTACTTC. Encoded protein: CASSQSTSGAYEQYF. The full variable domain, its missing parts supplied by reference TRBV5-1 and TRBJ2-7, is KAGVTQTPRYLIKTRGQQVTLSCSPISGHRSVSWYQQTPGQGLQFLFEYFSETQRNKGNFPGRFSGRQFSNSRSEMNVSTLELGDSALYLCASSQSTSGAYEQYFGPGTRLTVT.